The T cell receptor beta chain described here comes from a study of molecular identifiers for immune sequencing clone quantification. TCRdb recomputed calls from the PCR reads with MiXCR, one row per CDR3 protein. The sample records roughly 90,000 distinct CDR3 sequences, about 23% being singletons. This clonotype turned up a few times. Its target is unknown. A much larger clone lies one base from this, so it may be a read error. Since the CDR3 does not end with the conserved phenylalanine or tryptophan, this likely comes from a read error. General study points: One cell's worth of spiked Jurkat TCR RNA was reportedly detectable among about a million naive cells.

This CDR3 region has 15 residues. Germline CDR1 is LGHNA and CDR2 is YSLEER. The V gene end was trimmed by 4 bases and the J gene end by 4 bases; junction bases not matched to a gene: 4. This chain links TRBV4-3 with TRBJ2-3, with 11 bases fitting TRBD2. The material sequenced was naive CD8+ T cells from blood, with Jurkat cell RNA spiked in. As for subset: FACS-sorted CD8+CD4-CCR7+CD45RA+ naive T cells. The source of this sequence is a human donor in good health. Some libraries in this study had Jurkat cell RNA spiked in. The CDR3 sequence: CASSPTSGMSDTQYS. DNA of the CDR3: TGCGCCAGCAGCCCGACTAGCGGGATGTCAGATACGCAGTATTCT.